These 24 T cell receptor beta chains share one sample of origin, sequenced in a study of identical twins. TCRdb re-called the 5' RACE reads through MiXCR, storing one row per CDR3 protein. The data hold 350,000 to 400,000 distinct CDR3 sequences, with 9% observed a single time. The sequenced sample was naive T cells sorted from blood. The receptors were gathered from a woman aged 45 to 65 in good health.

This clonotype was counted at least ten times. This rearrangement joins TRBV11-2 to TRBJ1-1, with D perhaps matching TRBD1 (6 bases). The CDR3 has 17 residues. Germline V CDR1 and CDR2: SGHAT, FQNNGV. With 3 bases removed from V and 3 bases from J, the gap between germline ends came to 20 bases. CDR3 nucleotide sequence: TGTGCCAGCAGCTTCCCCGAGGGGGGTAGGAGTGACACTGAAGCTTTCTTT. It codes for CASSFPEGGRSDTEAFF.

This clonotype was counted many times. The V call is TRBV12-3 or TRBV12-4, the J call TRBJ2-3; no definite D call. The length of the CDR3 is 14 residues. Trimming removed 6 bases at V and 6 bases at J, with 16 bases between. The CDR3 DNA is TGTGCCAGCAGGATGGACGGCGCACGGGATACGCAGTATTTT. Translating it yields CASRMDGARDTQYF.

This clonotype came up many times. This chain uses TRBV7-9 with TRBJ2-3; D is unclear. V was pared by 5 bases and J by 7 bases, with 10 bases between. This CDR3 spans 12 amino acids. Germline loops: CDR1 SEHNR, CDR2 FQNEAQ (reference sequence). CDR3 nucleotides: TGTGCCAGCAGCGACGACTTCTATACGCAGTATTTT. Translated, it gives CASSDDFYTQYF.

This clonotype was seen a handful of times. The rearrangement joins TRBV12-3 or TRBV12-4 to TRBJ1-1; the match to TRBD1 covers 7 bases. There are 11 residues in the CDR3. Trimming took 6 bases from V and 10 from J; bases not matched to a gene: 5. The CDR3 is CASSRDSSAFF. The DNA for the CDR3 is TGTGCCAGCAGCAGGGACAGCTCAGCTTTCTTT.

Only a few counts were recorded for this clonotype. This CDR3 reads CASSQDGQGGNTIYF. The CDR3 DNA sequence: TGTGCCAGCAGCCAAGACGGCCAGGGCGGAAACACCATATATTTT. The chain recombines TRBV3-1 with TRBJ1-3; tentatively, D is TRBD1 (5 bases). The germline V gene has CDR1 LGHDT and CDR2 YNNKEL (reference sequence). The ends were cut back, 0 bases at V and 4 bases at J, with 10 bases in the middle. CDR3 length equals 15 residues.

The rearrangement joins TRBV12-3 or TRBV12-4 to TRBJ2-2, with 10 bases identical to TRBD2. The V and J ends lost 7 bases and 9 bases, in that order; junction bases with no gene match: 14. The CDR3 is 16 amino acids. CDR3 bases: TGTGCCAGCAAGGCCAGCGGGAGGGCCCTGGGCCGGGAGCTGTTTTTT. Protein: CASKASGRALGRELFF.

This clonotype has at least ten counts. The V and J genes are TRBV6-6 and TRBJ2-2, with D tentatively TRBD1 or TRBD2 (6 bases each). This CDR3 spans 13 amino acids. Deletions cut 7 bases from V and 7 bases from J, with 13 bases between. Germline CDR1 reads MNHNY; CDR2 reads SVGAGI (reference sequence). CDR3 DNA: TGTGCCAGCAAGGGGGAGGTCGTCGGGGAGCTGTTTTTT. Protein product: CASKGEVVGELFF.

Only a few counts were recorded for this clonotype. The chain carries TRBV2 and TRBJ2-5; D is perhaps TRBD1 (6 bases). CDR1 is SNHLY, CDR2 FYNNEI, per germline. This CDR3 contains 15 residues. The V end lost 7 bases, the J end lost 1 base, and 16 bases lay between the germline ends. The CDR3 region has the DNA TGTGCCAGCACCCCGAGGGGGTTCCTCCAAGAGACCCAGTACTTC. Translating it yields CASTPRGFLQETQYF.

This clonotype was detected many times. V gene TRBV20-1 combines with J gene TRBJ2-7; D is unclear. CDR1 and CDR2 from the germline V gene are DFQATT and SNEGSKA (reference sequence). V was trimmed by 0 bases and J by 2 bases, leaving 8 bases between them. The CDR3 loop spans 13 amino acids. The CDR3 nucleotides are TGCAGTGCTAGAGATCGATTAACCTACGAGCAGTACGTC. It yields the protein CSARDRLTYEQYV.

V is TRBV9 and J is TRBJ2-7, with 7 bases matching TRBD2. This CDR3 is built from 15 residues. The J segment lost 2 bases and the V segment lost 4 bases, leaving 9 bases of the junction unmatched. CDR1 SGDLS and CDR2 YYNGEE come from the germline V gene. The CDR3 protein is CASSPAGSTPYEQYF. The CDR3 DNA follows: TGTGCCAGCAGCCCAGCGGGGTCTACCCCCTACGAGCAGTACTTC. The complete variable domain, with remaining parts taken from reference TRBV9 and TRBJ2-7, reads DSGVTQTPKHLITATGQRVTLRCSPRSGDLSVYWYQQSLDQGLQFLIQYYNGEERAKGNILERFSAQQFPDLHSELNLSSLELGDSALYFCASSPAGSTPYEQYFGPGTRLTVT.

This clonotype was seen a few times. The chain employs TRBV27 and TRBJ1-2; the match to TRBD1 covers 7 bases. The CDR3 totals 16 residues. In germline, CDR1 is MNHEY, CDR2 SMNVEV (reference sequence). After removal of 2 bases from V and 1 base from J, the junction contained 7 bases not matched to a gene. CDR3: CASSLTGQRVNYGYTF. The CDR3, as DNA: TGTGCCAGCAGTTTAACGGGACAGAGAGTTAACTATGGCTACACCTTC.

This clonotype has ten or more counts. The chain uses TRBV10-2 and TRBJ1-5; no reliable D call. Germline V gives CDR1 WSHSY, CDR2 SAAADI. V lost 2 bases and J 3 bases, leaving 11 bases between the germline ends. The CDR3 spans 15 residues. The chain's CDR3 is CASSEPRVPNQPQHF. In nucleotides, the CDR3 is TGCGCCAGCAGTGAGCCCAGAGTACCCAATCAGCCCCAGCATTTT.

This clonotype was seen a handful of times. The V and J genes are TRBV20-1 and TRBJ2-7; D is possibly TRBD2 (6 bases). CDR3 length: 13 residues. V was trimmed by 6 bases and J by 3 bases, leaving 15 bases between them. Germline CDR1 DFQATT, CDR2 SNEGSKA (reference sequence). The CDR3 DNA is TGCAGTGCCAGGGACTGGGGGGTCTACGAGCAGTACTTC. It codes for CSARDWGVYEQYF.

V usage is TRBV12-3 or TRBV12-4 and J usage is TRBJ1-1; no definite D call. This CDR3 comprises 16 residues. The V end lost 2 bases, the J end lost 6 bases, and 19 bases lay between the germline ends. This CDR3 is CASSLLLTGFLSEAFF. CDR3 nucleotides: TGTGCCAGCAGTTTACTCCTCACCGGGTTCCTCTCTGAAGCTTTCTTT.

This clonotype has ten or more counts. The chain couples TRBV12-3 or TRBV12-4 to TRBJ1-3; D gene unclear. V lost 0 bases and J 0 bases, leaving 6 bases between the germline ends. The CDR3 runs to 15 residues. CDR3 sequence: CASSLAGSSGNTIYF. CDR3 coding DNA: TGTGCCAGCAGTTTAGCTGGGAGCTCTGGAAACACCATATATTTT.

This clonotype was detected ten times or more. The V and J genes are TRBV5-5 and TRBJ2-1; no clear D. Trimming removed 1 base at V and 8 bases at J, with 10 bases between. Per the germline V gene, CDR1 is SGHKS and CDR2 is YYEKEE (reference sequence). This CDR3 has 13 residues. For the CDR3, the DNA is TGTGCCAGCAGCTTGCCCCCAATCTATGAGCAGTTCTTC. It codes for CASSLPPIYEQFF.

This clonotype came up a few times. This chain links TRBV20-1 with TRBJ2-7; 8 nucleotides match TRBD2. Germline values: CDR1 DFQATT, CDR2 SNEGSKA (reference sequence). The CDR3 totals 15 residues. V lost 0 bases and J lost 0; bases outside the gene matches: 4. The CDR3 loop is CSARDIAGFSYEQYF. For the CDR3, the DNA is TGCAGTGCTAGAGATATAGCGGGATTCTCCTACGAGCAGTACTTC.

This clonotype was observed many times. This rearrangement joins TRBV6-1 to TRBJ2-1, with TRBD2 matching over 8 bases. Germline V gene lookup returns CDR1 MNHNS and CDR2 SASEGT. V dropped 2 bases and J dropped 5; count of bases not matched to a gene: 11. This CDR3 has 17 residues. CDR3 DNA sequence: TGTGCCAGCAGTGAAAAGGGAGCGGGAGTTCGGAACAATGAGCAGTTCTTC. This sequence encodes CASSEKGAGVRNNEQFF.

The chain recombines TRBV15 with TRBJ2-1; no reliable D call. The CDR3 length is 13 residues. V was trimmed by 0 bases and J by 9 bases, leaving 9 bases between them. From germline, CDR1 is LNHNV and CDR2 YYDKDF (reference sequence). The CDR3 DNA reads TGTGCCACCAGCAGAGAGGGCCCGGCTGAGCAGTTCTTC. Encoded protein: CATSREGPAEQFF.

In its sample, this clonotype was seen a few times. The chain recombines TRBV5-1 with TRBJ1-2; D gene unclear. The CDR3 runs to 14 residues. Germline V gene data show CDR1 as SGHRS and CDR2 as YFSETQ. Between the trimmed V and J ends, which lost 0 bases and 1 base, there was a span of 7 bases. The chain's CDR3 is CASSLDRINYGYTF. The CDR3 nucleotides read TGCGCCAGCAGCTTGGACAGAATTAACTATGGCTACACCTTC.

The chain joins TRBV12-3 or TRBV12-4 to TRBJ2-2; D possibly matches TRBD1 or TRBD2 (5 bases each). V was shortened by 6 bases and J by 8 bases, with 16 bases between the two germline ends. This CDR3 is 14 amino acids long. CDR3 in amino acids: CASRTRGVLGELFF. In DNA form, the CDR3 reads TGTGCCAGCAGAACCCGGGGCGTCCTAGGGGAGCTGTTTTTT.

This clonotype has only a few counts. This chain joins TRBV5-6 and TRBJ2-4, with D unclear. The V gene's germline CDR1 is SGHDT and CDR2 YYEEEE. The V gene lost 0 bases and the J gene lost 6 bases, with 10 bases spanning the gap. The CDR3 covers 14 residues. CDR3 residues: CASSLVGSRNIQYF. Here the CDR3 DNA reads TGTGCCAGCAGCTTGGTTGGCAGCCGAAACATTCAGTACTTC.

This chain connects TRBV6-1 to TRBJ2-3; 8 nucleotides line up with TRBD2. The J segment lost 1 base and the V segment lost 1 base, leaving 4 bases of the junction unmatched. CDR3 size: 16 residues. Germline V gives CDR1 MNHNS, CDR2 SASEGT. CDR3 DNA sequence: TGTGCCAGCAGTGAAGGGGCGGGAGGACGCACAGATACGCAGTATTTT. Translating it yields CASSEGAGGRTDTQYF.

This clonotype was detected many times. The chain links TRBV12-3 or TRBV12-4 to TRBJ1-1; unclear D gene. The CDR3 is made up of 13 amino acids. Trimming removed 5 bases at V and 2 bases at J, with 9 bases between. CDR3 coding DNA: TGTGCCAGCAGTCCCAGTCTTAACACTGAAGCTTTCTTT. Its translation: CASSPSLNTEAFF.